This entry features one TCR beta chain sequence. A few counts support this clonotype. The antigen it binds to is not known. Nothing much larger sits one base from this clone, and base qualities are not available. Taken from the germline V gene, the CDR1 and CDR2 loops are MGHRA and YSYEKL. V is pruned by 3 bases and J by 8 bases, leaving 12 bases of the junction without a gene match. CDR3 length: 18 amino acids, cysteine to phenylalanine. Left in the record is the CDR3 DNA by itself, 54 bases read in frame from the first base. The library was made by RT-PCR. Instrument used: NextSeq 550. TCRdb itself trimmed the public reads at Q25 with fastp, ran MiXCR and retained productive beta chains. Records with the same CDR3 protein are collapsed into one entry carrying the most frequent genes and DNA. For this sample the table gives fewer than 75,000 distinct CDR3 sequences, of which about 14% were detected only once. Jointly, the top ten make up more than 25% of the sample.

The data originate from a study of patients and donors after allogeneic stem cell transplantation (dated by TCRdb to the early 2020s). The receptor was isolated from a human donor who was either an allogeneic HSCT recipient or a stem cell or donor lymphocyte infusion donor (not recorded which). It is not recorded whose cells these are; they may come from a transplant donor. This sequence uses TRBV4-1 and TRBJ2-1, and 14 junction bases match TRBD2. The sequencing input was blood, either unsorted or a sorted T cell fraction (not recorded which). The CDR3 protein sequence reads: CASSQLDMGLAGAYEQFF. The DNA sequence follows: TGCGCCAGCAGCCAGCTAGATATGGGACTAGCGGGAGCATATGAGCAGTTCTTC.